This T cell receptor beta chain comes out of a study of cytomegalovirus exposure and HLA in healthy donors listed by TCRdb under 2017. Some background on the complete study: According to a later analysis, one platform produced both the approximately 110 validation repertoires and the approximately 670 repertoires of the first cohort. The study aimed to test whether cataloging public T cell receptors could reveal signatures of past pathogen exposure. A separate validation cohort of 100 to 150 different subjects was used in addition to the roughly 670-subject first cohort. High-throughput TCR immunosequencing, statistical association of individual TCRs with disease status, and machine learning were combined to predict cytomegalovirus infection status. Study-wide conclusions, independent of this receptor: Across donors, most TCR sequences were observed very rarely, whereas some public TCRs were present in many individuals. A later analysis had no HLA typing for the validation cohort, so co-occurrence there was scored across all 130 or so repertoires. In vitro tests confirmed that a few of the cytomegalovirus-associated TCR beta chains recognize cytomegalovirus antigens. The classifier was reported to diagnose cytomegalovirus status with high specificity and sensitivity in both the original and validation cohorts. A later analysis found that TCRs clustered in the first cohort also tended to co-occur in the roughly 120 validation repertoires, with 94% of cluster scores above 0. A total of 150 or so TCR beta chains were listed by the study as associated with cytomegalovirus. It was suggested by the authors that the approach could potentially be generalized to other disease states and immunological phenotypes.

The donors belonged to the validation cohort of 90 to 150 subjects, which was separate from the roughly 700-subject first cohort. The CDR3 numbers 15 residues from cysteine through phenylalanine. Just the 45-base CDR3 DNA is kept, in frame starting at base 1. From the germline V gene, CDR1 is SNHLY and CDR2 is FYNNEI. The trim is 7 bases for V and 0 bases for J, with a gap of 13 bases between the germline ends. As regards this clone: Its antigen specificity is not known. Base qualities are not recorded, but no much larger clone differs from it by a single base.

Library preparation employed the immunoSEQ multiplex PCR assay. Per the source publication's procedure: To diagnose cytomegalovirus status from the catalog of TCR beta chain sequences, a statistical classification framework was built. TCRdb carries this immuneACCESS record with in-frame sequences only. Its versions omit some clonotypes, under half of them owing to an unresolved V gene in the studies checked, with the rest unexplained. The D gene and trimming were derived from the DNA, and the V and J assignments and clone size from that table. Within this sample are about 110,000 clones, with nearly 97% of them counted one time only. The ten largest make up approximately 0.67% of the sample.

The TCR comes from a woman aged 18-29 years in good health and CMV-seronegative. Sequenced material: PBMCs. The chain uses TRBV2 and TRBJ2-1; tentative D gene TRBD2, with 6 bases matching. The CDR3 protein is CASTAGHISYNEQFF. At the DNA level, the sequence is TGTGCCAGCACCGCGGGGCATATCTCCTACAATGAGCAGTTCTTC.